These T cell receptor beta chains were read from a single sample in a study of OX40 agonist ivuxolimab in advanced cancers. Sequenced by immunoSEQ multiplex PCR; TCRdb stores in-frame clones only, minus some. The sample lists approximately 120,000 clones; 92% were seen once. This sample comprised CD4+ or CD8+ T cells sorted from blood, obtained in a trial of the OX40 agonist ivuxolimab. The receptors derive from an adult with an advanced solid tumor such as melanoma, head and neck, liver or kidney cancer. The CDR3 runs from the conserved cysteine through the conserved F or W. The order of the fields is D gene, CDR3 length, clone size, V gene, J gene, CDR3 DNA, CDR3 protein. A D gene is named only where the DNA matches it firmly. Not all rows give a size; the values are once, few, many and, for expanded clones, a class.

.	14	.	TRBV5-4	TRBJ1-2	TGTGCCAGCCAAAACGGCAACGTTAACTATGGCTACACCTTC	CASQNGNVNYGYTF
.	13	.	TRBV27	TRBJ2-7	TGTGCCAGCAGTTTCAATCAGGTCTACGAGCAGTACTTC	CASSFNQVYEQYF
.	18	once	TRBV9	TRBJ2-3	TGTGCCAGCAGCGATCCCACGGGTGGGCTCTCCGGGGGAGATACGCAGTATTTT	CASSDPTGGLSGGDTQYF
.	16	.	TRBV27	TRBJ1-5	TGTGCCAGCAGAGGAGGGAGGACAGATAGCAATCAGCCCCAGCATTTT	CASRGGRTDSNQPQHF
TRBD1	13	.	TRBV5-1	TRBJ1-2	TGCGCCAGCAGCTCGACAGGGGTTTGGGGCTACACCTTC	CASSSTGVWGYTF
.	17	.	TRBV4-2	TRBJ2-3	TGTGCCAGCAGCCAAGAAGGAGTGGGGGGGCCGATAGATACGCAGTATTTT	CASSQEGVGGPIDTQYF
.	14	.	TRBV10-3	TRBJ2-2	TGTGCCATCAGTGCCACGCCGGGCACCGGGGAGCTGTTTTTT	CAISATPGTGELFF
.	21	.	TRBV9	TRBJ2-1	TGTGCCAGCAGCGCCTACCCCGAACAGGGTTTTGGGTTGGGCTCCTACAATGAGCAGTTCTTC	CASSAYPEQGFGLGSYNEQFF
TRBD1	16	.	TRBV30	TRBJ2-2	TGTGCCTGGAGTGTACAGACAGGGGCGTACACCGGGGAGCTGTTTTTT	CAWSVQTGAYTGELFF
.	14	.	TRBV7-8	TRBJ2-2	TGTGCCAGCAGTTCAACTACGGGGCGCGGGGAGCTGTTTTTT	CASSSTTGRGELFF
TRBD2	14	.	TRBV28	TRBJ2-7	TGTGCCAGCAGTTCCCAAGCGGGAGGCGGCGAGCAGTACTTC	CASSSQAGGGEQYF
TRBD2	15	.	TRBV28	TRBJ2-2	TGTGCCAGCAGTTTTGCGACTAGCCGCACCGGGGAGCTGTTTTTT	CASSFATSRTGELFF